These 25 T cell receptor beta chains share one sample of origin, sequenced in a study of T cell clonotyping in hematopoietic cell transplantation. The protocol was immunoSEQ multiplex PCR, while the TCRdb copy is restricted to in-frame clones and leaves out a portion. The repertoire holds 60,000 to 75,000 clones, with 90% to 95% as singletons. Specimen: peripheral blood mononuclear cells. These receptors were obtained from a man aged 50 to 59 in good health. Some clones in this sample may be carry-over from other donors' samples.

This rearrangement joins TRBV28 to TRBJ1-2, with 8 bases that match TRBD1. The V gene end was trimmed by 7 bases and the J gene end by 6 bases; junction bases not matched to a gene: 16. CDR1 and CDR2 (germline): MDHEN, SYDVKM. This CDR3 has 16 amino acids. The CDR3 reads CASTLFPGTGLDGYTF. The CDR3 region has the DNA TGTGCCAGCACGCTATTTCCCGGGACAGGCTTGGATGGCTACACCTTC.

This clone was seen a single time. The gene calls are TRBV6-5 and TRBJ2-5; D remains unclear. The CDR3 covers 14 residues. Germline lookup yields CDR1 MNHEY and CDR2 SVGAGI. Trimming stripped 2 bases from V and 6 bases from J, with 13 bases between. The CDR3 region is CASSYVVGMKTQYF. CDR3 coding DNA: TGTGCCAGCAGTTACGTGGTAGGGATGAAGACCCAGTACTTC.

V usage is TRBV2 and J usage is TRBJ2-1; 7 bases are shared with TRBD2. Germline assignment: CDR1 SNHLY and CDR2 FYNNEI. The CDR3 is 13 amino acids. V lost 7 bases and J lost 13; bases outside the gene matches: 13. CDR3 sequence reads: CASTEGGETAQFF. The CDR3 coding sequence is TGTGCCAGCACCGAGGGAGGGGAAACAGCACAGTTCTTC.

The rearrangement links TRBV7-6 to TRBJ2-5; 12 bases map to TRBD2. The CDR3 spans 19 residues. The junction had 9 bases not matched to a gene; V was cut back by 1 base and J by 0 bases. Per the germline V gene, CDR1 is SGHVS and CDR2 is FNYEAQ. As DNA, the CDR3 is TGTGCCAGCAGCTTAGATTCCCGGACTAGCGGGGTCTACCAAGAGACCCAGTACTTC. Amino acid sequence: CASSLDSRTSGVYQETQYF.

This chain connects TRBV7-9 to TRBJ2-7, with TRBD2 as a possible D gene (5 bases). In germline, CDR1 is SEHNR, CDR2 FQNEAQ (reference sequence). The CDR3 length is 14 residues. Trimming stripped 2 bases from V and 2 bases from J, with 10 bases between. In DNA, the CDR3 is TGTGCCAGCAGCTTATCGGGAAATCCCTACGAGCAGTACTTC. It encodes CASSLSGNPYEQYF.

This chain joins TRBV5-4 and TRBJ1-4; 9 positions match TRBD1. Trimming removed 3 bases from V and 2 bases from J; junction bases left unmatched: 5. The CDR3 is made up of 16 amino acids. Germline V lookup: CDR1 SGHNT, CDR2 YYREEE (reference sequence). The CDR3 region is CASSSGDRGTNEKLFF. DNA for the CDR3: TGTGCCAGCAGCTCCGGCGACAGGGGGACTAATGAAAAACTGTTTTTT.

This chain uses TRBV7-9 with TRBJ2-3; D perhaps matches TRBD2 (6 bases). Germline V gene data show CDR1 as SEHNR and CDR2 as FQNEAQ (reference sequence). The length of the CDR3 is 14 residues. Trimming stripped 6 bases from V and 1 base from J, with 11 bases between. CDR3 bases: TGTGCCAGCAGAACCACGGGAGGCACAGATACGCAGTATTTT. Encoded protein: CASRTTGGTDTQYF.

The chain employs TRBV5-1 and TRBJ2-5; the match to TRBD2 covers 8 bases. V lost 4 bases, J lost 1 base, and 6 bases stayed unmatched. CDR1 and CDR2 (germline): SGHRS, YFSETQ. CDR3 length equals 15 residues. The chain's CDR3 is CASSRGLASQETQYF. The CDR3 nucleotides are TGCGCCAGCAGCCGAGGACTAGCCTCCCAAGAGACCCAGTACTTC.

The rearrangement links TRBV29-1 to TRBJ2-1; 7 nucleotides line up with TRBD2. Germline trimming cut 3 bases from V and 7 bases from J; bases unmatched to any gene: 12. Germline CDR1 is SQVTM and CDR2 is ANQGSEA. This CDR3 has 15 amino acids. The CDR3 here is CSVDPSGTFRNEQFF. CDR3 bases: TGCAGCGTTGACCCTAGCGGAACCTTCCGGAATGAGCAGTTCTTC.

This clone appeared once. The V and J genes are TRBV7-9 and TRBJ1-1; D gene ambiguous. V was shortened by 1 base and J by 3 bases, with 3 bases between the two germline ends. This CDR3 is 12 amino acids long. Germline values: CDR1 SEHNR, CDR2 FQNEAQ (reference sequence). The CDR3 here is CASSLDDTEAFF. The CDR3, as DNA: TGTGCCAGCAGCTTAGATGACACTGAAGCTTTCTTT.

The chain employs TRBV6-5 and TRBJ2-1; 7 bases map to TRBD2. V lost 7 bases to trimming and J lost 9 bases; unmatched junction nucleotides: 12. CDR1 and CDR2 from the germline V gene are MNHEY and SVGAGI. This CDR3 comprises 14 residues. The chain's CDR3 is CASTQGRGSGEQFF. The CDR3 coding sequence is TGTGCCAGCACCCAAGGGCGGGGGTCGGGTGAGCAGTTCTTC.

This clone has only one observation. In nucleotides, the CDR3 is TGTGCCAGCGGGGAGGGGGATCTCTATGGCTACACCTTC. It yields the protein CASGEGDLYGYTF. The rearrangement joins TRBV6-6 to TRBJ1-2; D is possibly TRBD1 (6 bases). V was clipped by 8 bases and J by 4 bases, with 14 bases between them. Germline lookup yields CDR1 MNHNY and CDR2 SVGAGI (reference sequence). The CDR3 contains 13 residues.

The genes are TRBV28 and TRBJ2-7, with a tentative D call TRBD2 (6 bases). V was shortened by 4 bases and J by 1 base, with 11 bases between the two germline ends. The CDR3 contains 14 residues. Germline CDR1 is MDHEN and CDR2 is SYDVKM. The CDR3 coding sequence is TGTGCCAGCAGTTCGATACGGGGGTCCTACGAGCAGTACTTC. Residues: CASSSIRGSYEQYF.

In the case of this clone: One junction end does not reproduce the germline sequence, and a read error may be involved. The rearrangement uses TRBV29-1 and TRBJ2-7; D ambiguous. The CDR3 extends over 11 amino acids. Germline V gene data show CDR1 as SQVTM and CDR2 as ANQGSEA. The CDR3 loop is CSVEETYEQYF. The CDR3 DNA sequence: TGCAGCGTCGAAGAAACCTACGAGCAGTACTTC.

The J gene is TRBJ2-1, the V gene TRBV28; 9 bases map to TRBD1. Trimming removed 4 bases from V and 0 bases from J; junction bases left unmatched: 1. Germline V gene lookup returns CDR1 MDHEN and CDR2 SYDVKM. The CDR3 is 15 amino acids. The CDR3 reads CASSSGQGSYNEQFF. The CDR3 DNA reads TGTGCCAGCAGTTCGGGACAGGGCTCCTACAATGAGCAGTTCTTC.

The chain has TRBV28 and TRBJ1-1; weak D call: TRBD1 (6 bases). The V gene lost 4 bases and the J gene lost 3 bases, with 15 bases spanning the gap. The CDR3 runs 15 residues. CDR1 is MDHEN and CDR2 is SYDVKM in the germline V gene. The DNA of the CDR3 is TGTGCCAGCAGTTACCATTACAGGGAGCACACTGAAGCTTTCTTT. Protein: CASSYHYREHTEAFF.

The genes are TRBV30 and TRBJ1-2, with D hard to call. From germline, CDR1 is GTSNPN and CDR2 SVGIG (reference sequence). The V gene lost 7 bases and the J gene lost 7 bases, with 22 bases spanning the gap. The CDR3 runs 14 residues. CDR3 amino acids: CASLGGLTSGGYTF. CDR3 in DNA: TGTGCCTCACTGGGTGGTCTCACGTCGGGTGGCTACACCTTC.

The gene calls are TRBV29-1 and TRBJ2-7; maybe TRBD1 (6 bases). The CDR3 loop spans 12 amino acids. The V gene lost 5 bases and the J gene lost 5 bases, with 13 bases spanning the gap. Per the germline V gene, CDR1 is SQVTM and CDR2 is ANQGSEA. In nucleotides, the CDR3 is TGCAGCGTTAAACGGGCAGGGGACGAGCAGTACTTC. This translates into CSVKRAGDEQYF.

V and J are TRBV19 and TRBJ1-1; a weak D match, TRBD1 (5 bases). The CDR3 sequence is 15 residues long. V was clipped by 4 bases and J by 3 bases, with 15 bases between them. From germline, CDR1 is LNHDA and CDR2 SQIVND (reference sequence). This CDR3 is CASSTTATKDTEAFF. In DNA form, the CDR3 reads TGTGCCAGTAGTACGACAGCTACGAAGGACACTGAAGCTTTCTTT.

The chain has TRBV6-1 and TRBJ2-5; TRBD2 agrees at 7 bases. The CDR3 consists of 16 residues. Losses at the gene ends were 3 bases for V and 5 bases for J; bases not matched to a gene: 12. From germline, CDR1 is MNHNS and CDR2 SASEGT. CDR3 in DNA: TGTGCCAGCAGTGAGGGGCGACTAGCAGGCGGCGAGACCCAGTACTTC. It is translated as CASSEGRLAGGETQYF.

The gene calls are TRBV30 and TRBJ1-4; weak D call: TRBD1 (5 bases). Germline values: CDR1 GTSNPN, CDR2 SVGIG (reference sequence). V was cut by 2 bases and J by 8 bases, with 12 bases left in between. The CDR3 runs to 13 residues. In DNA form, the CDR3 reads TGTGCCTGGAGTTCAGGGATTTGGGAAAAACTGTTTTTT. Translated: CAWSSGIWEKLFF.

The genes are TRBV11-3 and TRBJ2-4; 11 bases align to TRBD2. The CDR3 has 15 residues. Germline V gives CDR1 SGHNT, CDR2 YENEEA. The junction had 1 base not matched to a gene; V was cut back by 2 bases and J by 4 bases. The CDR3 loop reads CASSLSSGGKNIQYF. CDR3 DNA: TGTGCCAGCAGCTTATCTAGCGGGGGGAAAAACATTCAGTACTTC.

The rearrangement uses TRBV6-5 and TRBJ2-2; possibly TRBD1 for D (6 bases). This CDR3 is 14 amino acids long. Germline V gene lookup returns CDR1 MNHEY and CDR2 SVGAGI. Trimming cost V 4 bases and J 4 bases, with 10 bases left between them. CDR3 nucleotides: TGTGCCAGCAGTTCCGGACAGCTCACCGGGGAGCTGTTTTTT. Amino acids: CASSSGQLTGELFF.

The gene calls are TRBV5-6 and TRBJ2-3, with 7 bases fitting TRBD2. The ends lost 4 bases at V and 1 base at J; junction bases unmatched: 6. Germline V gene data show CDR1 as SGHDT and CDR2 as YYEEEE. This CDR3 region has 15 residues. Here the CDR3 reads CASSEGLVGTDTQYF. The CDR3 nucleotides are TGTGCCAGCAGCGAAGGACTAGTCGGCACAGATACGCAGTATTTT.

V is TRBV5-6 and J is TRBJ1-2, with D hard to call. Germline V lookup: CDR1 SGHDT, CDR2 YYEEEE. Trimming pared 0 bases from V and 4 bases from J, leaving 13 bases between. This CDR3 is built from 15 residues. The CDR3 region is CASSLVGGSGYGYTF. The CDR3, as DNA: TGTGCCAGCAGCTTGGTTGGAGGGAGTGGCTATGGCTACACCTTC. Complete variable domain (other parts from reference TRBV5-6 and TRBJ1-2): DAGVTQSPTHLIKTRGQQVTLRCSPKSGHDTVSWYQQALGQGPQFIFQYYEEEERQRGNFPDRFSGHQFPNYSSELNVNALLLGDSALYLCASSLVGGSGYGYTFGSGTRLTVV.